The 19 T cell receptor beta chains below come from one sample, sequenced in a study of T-cell memory formation after mild COVID-19. A single record per CDR3 protein comes from TCRdb applying MiXCR to the 5' RACE reads. The sample records about 290,000 distinct CDR3 sequences, approximately 16% being singletons. Input material: PBMCs or a T cell subset sorted from them (not recorded which). Every receptor here comes from a man aged 18 to 30 who had mild COVID-19 (a few samples of this study predate the infection). Cell type and time point are not known.

This clonotype came up many times. The chain couples TRBV4-1 to TRBJ2-3; D unresolved. There are 16 residues in the CDR3. Germline CDR1 and CDR2: MGHRA and YSYEKL. V dropped 0 bases and J dropped 0 bases, with 10 bases sitting between them. CDR3 sequence (DNA): TGCGCCAGCAGCCAAGAAGCATCCCCTAGCACAGATACGCAGTATTTT. It specifies CASSQEASPSTDTQYF.

This clonotype has a count of ten or more. Here the CDR3 DNA reads TGCGCCAGCAGCTTGGGAGACAGAGACTACGAGCAGTACTTC. Translating it yields CASSLGDRDYEQYF. The rearrangement uses TRBV5-1 and TRBJ2-7, with D tentatively TRBD1 (5 bases). The germline CDR1 and CDR2 sequences are SGHRS and YFSETQ. The CDR3 consists of 14 residues. V lost 0 bases and J lost 3, with 10 bases in between.

The V and J genes are TRBV30 and TRBJ2-7, with D possibly TRBD1 on 5 matching bases. The germline V gene has CDR1 GTSNPN and CDR2 SVGIG (reference sequence). Trimming pared 1 base from V and 1 base from J, leaving 11 bases between. The CDR3 loop spans 14 amino acids. CDR3 bases: TGTGCCTGGAGTGACTCAGGGTTGTCCTACGAGCAGTACTTC. Translated, it gives CAWSDSGLSYEQYF.

The chain employs TRBV30 and TRBJ1-5; TRBD1 matches 8 bases. The germline V gene has CDR1 GTSNPN and CDR2 SVGIG (reference sequence). With 4 bases clipped from V and 9 bases from J, the junction kept 8 bases outside the gene matches. The CDR3 totals 13 residues. CDR3 amino acids: CAWTGDRGGPQHF. CDR3 DNA: TGTGCCTGGACAGGAGACAGGGGAGGGCCCCAGCATTTT.

The V call is TRBV6-2 or TRBV6-3, the J call TRBJ1-5; D ambiguous. Germline CDR1 reads MNHEY; CDR2 reads SVGEGT. The CDR3 runs 14 residues. Trimming took 2 bases from V and 7 from J, leaving 12 bases between them. CDR3 protein: CASSYRAHGQPQHF. The CDR3 coding sequence is TGTGCCAGCAGTTACCGGGCTCACGGCCAGCCCCAGCATTTT.

This clonotype was seen a handful of times. The chain is built from TRBV4-1 and TRBJ2-3; TRBD1 aligns across 10 bases. The CDR3 is 15 amino acids. The germline V gene has CDR1 MGHRA and CDR2 YSYEKL. The J segment lost 6 bases and the V segment lost 1 base, leaving 4 bases of the junction unmatched. The CDR3 DNA follows: TGCGCCAGCAGCCAAGGACAGGGGGCGCAGGATACGCAGTATTTT. It encodes CASSQGQGAQDTQYF.

This clonotype was seen a few times. The J gene is TRBJ1-6, the V gene TRBV11-2; D remains ambiguous. Trimming shortened V by 3 bases and J by 7 bases, and 13 bases separated the two germline ends. Germline values: CDR1 SGHAT, CDR2 FQNNGV. CDR3 length: 15 amino acids. CDR3 DNA sequence: TGTGCCAGCAGCTTTCGGGAGGTTTGGAATTCACCCCTCCACTTT. This encodes CASSFREVWNSPLHF.

Comments on this clonotype: At one end, the junction sequence differs from germline, possibly due to a read error. The gene calls are TRBV20-1 and TRBJ2-3, with D unresolved. The CDR3 is 17 amino acids. CDR1 is DFQATT and CDR2 is SNEGSKA in the germline V gene (reference sequence). The CDR3 region is CSAGEINWETSTDTQYF. The CDR3 DNA reads as TGCAGTGCTGGAGAAATAAACTGGGAAACTAGCACAGATACGCAGTATTTT.

The table lists this clonotype with a few counts. J is TRBJ1-6 and V is TRBV12-3 or TRBV12-4; the D is unclear. The V end lost 5 bases, the J end lost 9 bases, and 11 bases lay between the germline ends. The CDR3 length is 13 residues. CDR3 DNA sequence: TGTGCCAGCAGTCGCCGGGAGGGTTCACCCCTCCACTTT. It codes for CASSRREGSPLHF.

This clonotype was observed at least ten times. The J gene is TRBJ2-2, the V gene TRBV7-2, with TRBD1 matching 11 bases. CDR1 is SGHTA, CDR2 FQGNSA, per germline. Trimming at V came to 5 bases and at J to 4 bases, leaving 6 bases not matched to a gene. This CDR3 region has 16 residues. The CDR3 loop reads CASSPRTGGVTGELFF. CDR3 coding DNA: TGTGCCAGCAGCCCCCGGACAGGGGGCGTCACCGGGGAGCTGTTTTTT. Supplemented by reference TRBV7-2 and TRBJ2-2, the full variable domain reads GAGVSQSPSNKVTEKGKDVELRCDPISGHTALYWYRQSLGQGLEFLIYFQGNSAPDKSGLPSDRFSAERTGGSVSTLTIQRTQQEDSAVYLCASSPRTGGVTGELFFGEGSRLTVL.

This clonotype was seen a few times. The chain joins TRBV7-2 to TRBJ1-6, with D possibly being TRBD1 (5 bases). From germline, CDR1 is SGHTA and CDR2 FQGNSA. Trimming shortened V by 0 bases and J by 9 bases, and 15 bases separated the two germline ends. The CDR3 loop spans 16 amino acids. The CDR3 is CASSLALPGYASPLHF. The DNA for the CDR3 is TGTGCCAGCAGCTTAGCGCTACCAGGGTATGCTTCACCCCTCCACTTT.

This clonotype was picked up a small number of times. The genes are TRBV5-4 and TRBJ1-1; D perhaps matches TRBD1 (5 bases). The germline V and J ends were trimmed by 3 bases and 5 bases, with 14 bases remaining between them. The germline V gene encodes CDR1 SGHNT and CDR2 YYREEE (reference sequence). The CDR3 has 14 amino acids. CDR3 in amino acids: CASSSGTSGTEAFF. CDR3 nucleotide sequence: TGTGCCAGCAGCTCCGGGACCTCAGGGACTGAAGCTTTCTTT. Drawing the rest from reference TRBV5-4 and TRBJ1-1, the complete variable domain is ETGVTQSPTHLIKTRGQQVTLRCSSQSGHNTVSWYQQALGQGPQFIFQYYREEENGRGNFPPRFSGLQFPNYSSELNVNALELDDSALYLCASSSGTSGTEAFFGQGTRLTVV.

The V gene is TRBV7-2, the J gene TRBJ2-7; TRBD2 aligns across 11 bases. The junction had 3 bases not matched to a gene; V was cut back by 2 bases and J by 3 bases. This CDR3 comprises 15 residues. Germline loops: CDR1 SGHTA, CDR2 FQGNSA. The CDR3 protein is CASSLSGTSGYEQYF. CDR3 nucleotides: TGTGCCAGCAGCTTATCCGGGACTAGCGGCTACGAGCAGTACTTC.

The V and J genes are TRBV5-1 and TRBJ1-5; D is perhaps TRBD1 (6 bases). Trimming left V 5 bases short and J 1 base short, with 10 bases between. Germline lookup yields CDR1 SGHRS and CDR2 YFSETQ. This CDR3 is built from 14 residues. CDR3 loop: CASSEGGSNQPQHF. Written as DNA, the CDR3 is TGCGCCAGCAGTGAGGGGGGGAGCAATCAGCCCCAGCATTTT. The variable domain in full, completed from reference TRBV5-1 and TRBJ1-5, reads KAGVTQTPRYLIKTRGQQVTLSCSPISGHRSVSWYQQTPGQGLQFLFEYFSETQRNKGNFPGRFSGRQFSNSRSEMNVSTLELGDSALYLCASSEGGSNQPQHFGDGTRLSIL.

The V call is TRBV12-3 or TRBV12-4, the J call TRBJ2-5; TRBD2 agrees at 10 bases. The CDR3 extends over 15 amino acids. V lost 5 bases and J lost 4; bases outside the gene matches: 7. CDR3 sequence: CASSRSAGGRETQYF. The CDR3, as DNA: TGTGCCAGCAGTCGCTCAGCGGGGGGGCGAGAGACCCAGTACTTC.

The rearrangement joins TRBV12-3 or TRBV12-4 to TRBJ2-5; tentative D call: TRBD2 (6 bases). The V end lost 0 bases, the J end lost 1 base, and 12 bases lay between the germline ends. This CDR3 comprises 16 residues. The CDR3 loop reads CASSLALMGLQETQYF. CDR3 bases: TGTGCCAGCAGTTTAGCGCTAATGGGACTCCAAGAGACCCAGTACTTC.

This clonotype was counted a few times. The chain combines TRBV4-1 with TRBJ2-7, with 7 bases aligning to TRBD2. The CDR3 extends over 15 amino acids. Losses at the gene ends were 3 bases for V and 4 bases for J; bases not matched to a gene: 9. The germline CDR1 and CDR2 sequences are MGHRA and YSYEKL. CDR3 region: CASSQLTGGGYEQYF. The CDR3 nucleotides are TGCGCCAGCAGCCAGCTTACCGGGGGAGGGTACGAGCAGTACTTC.

There are a few counts of this clonotype. The chain couples TRBV7-6 to TRBJ2-5, with 10 bases that match TRBD1. From germline, CDR1 is SGHVS and CDR2 FNYEAQ. V was pared by 4 bases and J by 5 bases, with 7 bases of the junction left unmatched. The CDR3 runs to 15 residues. The CDR3 DNA reads TGTGCCAGCAGCTCCTGGACAGGGGGAAGCGAGACCCAGTACTTC. This sequence encodes CASSSWTGGSETQYF.

This chain links TRBV12-3 or TRBV12-4 with TRBJ2-3; D is ambiguous. The ends were cut back, 5 bases at V and 3 bases at J, with 15 bases in the middle. The CDR3 extends over 15 amino acids. CDR3 sequence: CASSTHPARTDTQYF. CDR3 nucleotide sequence: TGTGCCAGCAGTACCCACCCCGCGAGAACAGATACGCAGTATTTT.